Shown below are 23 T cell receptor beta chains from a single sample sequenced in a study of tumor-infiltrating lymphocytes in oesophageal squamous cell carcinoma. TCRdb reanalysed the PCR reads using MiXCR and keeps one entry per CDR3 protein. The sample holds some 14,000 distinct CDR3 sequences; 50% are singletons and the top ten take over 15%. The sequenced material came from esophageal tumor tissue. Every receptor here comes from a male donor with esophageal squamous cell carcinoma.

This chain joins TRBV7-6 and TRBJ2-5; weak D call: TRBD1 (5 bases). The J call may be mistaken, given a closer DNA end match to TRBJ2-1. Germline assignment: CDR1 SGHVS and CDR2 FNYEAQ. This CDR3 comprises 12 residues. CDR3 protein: CASSTSGIEQFF. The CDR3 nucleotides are TGTGCCAGCAGCACCTCAGGGATTGAGCAGTTCTTC.

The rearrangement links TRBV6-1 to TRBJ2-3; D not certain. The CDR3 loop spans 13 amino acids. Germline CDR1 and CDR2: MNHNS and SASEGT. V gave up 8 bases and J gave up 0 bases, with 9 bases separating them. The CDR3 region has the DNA TGTGCCAGCGGAGCGCCGAGCACAGATACGCAGTATTTT. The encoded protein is CASGAPSTDTQYF.

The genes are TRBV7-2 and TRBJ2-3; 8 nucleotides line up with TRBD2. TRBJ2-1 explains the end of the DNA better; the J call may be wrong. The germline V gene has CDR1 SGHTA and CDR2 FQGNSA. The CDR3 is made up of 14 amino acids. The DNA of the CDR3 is TGTGCCAGCAGCCCCGTTAGGCGGGAGGTGGAGCAGTTCTTC. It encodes CASSPVRREVEQFF.

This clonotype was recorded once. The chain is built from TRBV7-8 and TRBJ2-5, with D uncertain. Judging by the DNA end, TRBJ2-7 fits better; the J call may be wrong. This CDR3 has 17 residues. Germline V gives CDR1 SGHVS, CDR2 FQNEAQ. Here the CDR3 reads CASSAPSENLKNYEQYF. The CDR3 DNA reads TGTGCCAGCAGCGCACCATCCGAGAACCTCAAGAATTACGAGCAGTACTTC.

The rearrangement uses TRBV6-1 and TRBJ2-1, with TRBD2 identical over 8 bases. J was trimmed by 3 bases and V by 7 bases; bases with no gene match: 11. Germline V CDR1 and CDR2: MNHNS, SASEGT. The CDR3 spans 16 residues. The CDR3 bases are TGTGCCAGCACGGGGAGAATACTAGCGGTCTACAATGAGCAGTTCTTC. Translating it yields CASTGRILAVYNEQFF.

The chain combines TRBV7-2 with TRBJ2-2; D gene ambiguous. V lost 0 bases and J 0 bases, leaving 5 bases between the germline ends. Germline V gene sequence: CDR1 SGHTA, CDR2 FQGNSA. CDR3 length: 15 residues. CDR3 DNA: TGTGCCAGCAGCTTAGCCAGGACGAACACCGGGGAGCTGTTTTTT. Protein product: CASSLARTNTGELFF.

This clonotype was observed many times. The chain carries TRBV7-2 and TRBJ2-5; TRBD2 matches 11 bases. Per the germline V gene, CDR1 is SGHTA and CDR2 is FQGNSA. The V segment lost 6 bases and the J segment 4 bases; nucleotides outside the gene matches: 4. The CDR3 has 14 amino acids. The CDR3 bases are TGTGCCAGCAGAATAGCGGGGGGGGGAGAGACCCAGTACTTC. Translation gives CASRIAGGGETQYF.

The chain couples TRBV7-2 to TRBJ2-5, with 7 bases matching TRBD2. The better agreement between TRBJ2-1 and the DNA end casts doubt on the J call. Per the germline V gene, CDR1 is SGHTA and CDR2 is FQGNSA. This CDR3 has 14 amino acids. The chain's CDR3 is CASSYSGTTQKQFF. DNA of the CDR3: TGTGCCAGCAGCTACTCCGGGACTACACAGAAGCAGTTCTTC.

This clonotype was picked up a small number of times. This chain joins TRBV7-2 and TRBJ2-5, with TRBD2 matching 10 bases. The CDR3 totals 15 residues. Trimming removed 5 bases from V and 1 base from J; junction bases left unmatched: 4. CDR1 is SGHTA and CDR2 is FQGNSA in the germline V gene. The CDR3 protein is CASSRLAGTQETQYF. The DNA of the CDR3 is TGTGCCAGCAGCCGACTAGCGGGTACCCAAGAGACCCAGTACTTC.

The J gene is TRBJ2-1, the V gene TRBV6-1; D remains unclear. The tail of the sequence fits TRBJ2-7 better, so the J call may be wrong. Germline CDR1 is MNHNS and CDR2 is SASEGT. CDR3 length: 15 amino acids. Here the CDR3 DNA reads TGTGCCAGCAGTGAATTAGCCAGCCAAACACGGGAGCAGTACTTC. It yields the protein CASSELASQTREQYF.

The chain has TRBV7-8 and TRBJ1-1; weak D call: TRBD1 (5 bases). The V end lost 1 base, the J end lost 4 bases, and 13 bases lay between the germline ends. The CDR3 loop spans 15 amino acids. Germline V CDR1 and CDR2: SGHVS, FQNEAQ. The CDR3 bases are TGTGCCAGCAGCTTAGTTCAGGGTTTTCGCACTGAAGCTTTCTTT. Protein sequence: CASSLVQGFRTEAFF. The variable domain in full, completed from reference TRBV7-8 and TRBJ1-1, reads GAGVSQSPRYKVAKRGQDVALRCDPISGHVSLFWYQQALGQGPEFLTYFQNEAQLDKSGLPSDRFFAERPEGSVSTLKIQRTQQEDSAVYLCASSLVQGFRTEAFFGQGTRLTVV.

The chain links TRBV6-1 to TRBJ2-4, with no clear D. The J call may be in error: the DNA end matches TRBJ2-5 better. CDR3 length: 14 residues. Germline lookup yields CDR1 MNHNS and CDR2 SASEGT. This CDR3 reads CASSEYNRQETQYF. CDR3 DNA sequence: TGTGCCAGCAGTGAATACAACCGACAAGAGACCCAGTACTTC.

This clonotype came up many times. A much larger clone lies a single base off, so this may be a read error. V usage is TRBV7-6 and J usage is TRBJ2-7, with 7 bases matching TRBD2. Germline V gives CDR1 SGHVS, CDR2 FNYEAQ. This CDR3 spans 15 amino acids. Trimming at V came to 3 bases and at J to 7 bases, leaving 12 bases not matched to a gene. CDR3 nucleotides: TGTGCCAGCAGCTTCGGGACTACGGCTTACAATGAGCAGTACTTC. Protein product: CASSFGTTAYNEQYF.

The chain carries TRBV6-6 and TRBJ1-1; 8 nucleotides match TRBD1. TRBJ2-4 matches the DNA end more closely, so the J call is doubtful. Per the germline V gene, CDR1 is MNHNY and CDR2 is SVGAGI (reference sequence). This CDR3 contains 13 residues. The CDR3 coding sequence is TGTGCCAGCAGTTACGGAGACAGGGGCATTCAGTACTTC. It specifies CASSYGDRGIQYF.

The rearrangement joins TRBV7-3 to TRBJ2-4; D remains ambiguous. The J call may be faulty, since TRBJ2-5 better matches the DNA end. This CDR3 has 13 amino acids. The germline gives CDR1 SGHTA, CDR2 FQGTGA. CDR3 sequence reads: CASSLPRQETQYF. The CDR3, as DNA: TGTGCCAGCAGCTTACCGAGGCAAGAGACCCAGTACTTC.

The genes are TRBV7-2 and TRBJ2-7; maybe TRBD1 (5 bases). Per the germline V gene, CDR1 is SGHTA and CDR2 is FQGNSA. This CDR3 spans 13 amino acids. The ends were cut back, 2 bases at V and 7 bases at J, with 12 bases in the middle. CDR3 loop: CASSLQQVKEQYF. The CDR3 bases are TGTGCCAGCAGCTTACAACAGGTGAAGGAGCAGTACTTC.

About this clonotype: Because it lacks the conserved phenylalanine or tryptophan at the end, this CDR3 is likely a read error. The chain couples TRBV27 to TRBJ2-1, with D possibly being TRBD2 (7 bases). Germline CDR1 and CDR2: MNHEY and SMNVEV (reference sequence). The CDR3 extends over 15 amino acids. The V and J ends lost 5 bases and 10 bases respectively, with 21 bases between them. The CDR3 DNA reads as TGTGCCAGCAGTCGGAGGGGGGGCTACTCCTACGAGCAGTTCTTG. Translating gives CASSRRGGYSYEQFL.

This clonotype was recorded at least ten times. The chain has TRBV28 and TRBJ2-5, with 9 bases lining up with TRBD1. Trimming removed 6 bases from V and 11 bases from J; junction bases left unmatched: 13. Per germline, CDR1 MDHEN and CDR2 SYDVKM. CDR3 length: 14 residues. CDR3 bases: TGTGCCAGCAGGCTTTACAGGGGGCACAATGAGCAGTACTTC. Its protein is CASRLYRGHNEQYF. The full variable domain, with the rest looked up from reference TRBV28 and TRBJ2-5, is DVKVTQSSRYLVKRTGEKVFLECVQDMDHENMFWYRQDPGLGLRLIYFSYDVKMKEKGDIPEGYSVSREKKERFSLILESASTNQTSMYLCASRLYRGHNEQYFGPGTRLLVL.

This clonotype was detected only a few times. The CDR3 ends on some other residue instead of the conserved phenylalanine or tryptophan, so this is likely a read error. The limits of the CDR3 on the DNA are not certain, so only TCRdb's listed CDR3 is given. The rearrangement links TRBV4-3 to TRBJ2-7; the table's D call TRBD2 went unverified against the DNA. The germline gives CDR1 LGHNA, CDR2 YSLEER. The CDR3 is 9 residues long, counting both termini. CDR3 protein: CASSQAPAS.

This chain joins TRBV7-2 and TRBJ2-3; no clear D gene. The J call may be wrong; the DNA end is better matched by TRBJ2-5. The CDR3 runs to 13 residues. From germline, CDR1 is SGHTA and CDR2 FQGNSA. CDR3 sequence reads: CASRLPPKETQYF. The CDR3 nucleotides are TGTGCCAGCAGGCTACCCCCCAAAGAGACCCAGTACTTC.

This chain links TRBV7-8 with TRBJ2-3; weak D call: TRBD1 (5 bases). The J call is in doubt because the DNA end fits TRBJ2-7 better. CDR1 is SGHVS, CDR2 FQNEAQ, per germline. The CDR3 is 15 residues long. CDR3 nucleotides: TGTGCCAGCAGCTTAGCGGTTGACAGCTCCTACGAGCAGTACTTC. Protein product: CASSLAVDSSYEQYF.

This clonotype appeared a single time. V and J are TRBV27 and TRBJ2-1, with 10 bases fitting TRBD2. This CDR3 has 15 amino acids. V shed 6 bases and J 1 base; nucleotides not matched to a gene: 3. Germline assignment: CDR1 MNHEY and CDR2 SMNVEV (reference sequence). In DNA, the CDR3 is TGTGCCAGCAGGCCACTAGCGGGATCCTACAATGAGCAGTTCTTC. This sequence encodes CASRPLAGSYNEQFF.

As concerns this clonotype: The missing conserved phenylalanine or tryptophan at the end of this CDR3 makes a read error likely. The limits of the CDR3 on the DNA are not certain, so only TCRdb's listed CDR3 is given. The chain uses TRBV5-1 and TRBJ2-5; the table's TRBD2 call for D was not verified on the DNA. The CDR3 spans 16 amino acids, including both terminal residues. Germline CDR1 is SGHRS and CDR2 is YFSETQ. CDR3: CASSLGLEVGEQYFGS.